The T cell receptor (beta chain) under discussion was sequenced for a study of blood T cell repertoires in COVID-19. Study background: Spain, Italy and the United States supplied samples that represented acute and convalescent COVID-19.

Germline V gene data show CDR1 as MNHEY and CDR2 as SMNVEV (reference sequence). The CDR3 totals 18 residues. The germline V and J ends were trimmed by 4 bases and 1 base, with 19 bases remaining between them. The table came from immunoSEQ multiplex PCR; TCRdb's copy has only in-frame clones and leaves some out. The sample lists 320,000 or so clones, about 90% occurring once. The V and J genes are TRBV27 and TRBJ2-2; the D gene is possibly TRBD2 (5 bases). Sequenced sample: PBMCs or T cells enriched from blood (not recorded which). The receptor was derived from a woman aged 25-40 years who had recovered from COVID-19. As DNA, the CDR3 is TGTGCCAGCAGTTCCCACCCCCGAGGTGGAGGGAACACCGGGGAGCTGTTTTTT. Translated, it gives CASSSHPRGGGNTGELFF.